Below, 28 T cell receptor beta chains from the same sample are listed, as sequenced in a study of blood T cell repertoires in COVID-19. Clones were sequenced by immunoSEQ multiplex PCR, and TCRdb holds only the in-frame ones, with some missing. The sample lists 55,000 to 80,000 clones, roughly 82% seen once, with 5% to 5.5% in the top ten. The material sequenced was peripheral blood. The receptor source for this set is a human donor in a cohort sampled during active COVID-19.

The V gene is TRBV4-2, the J gene TRBJ2-5; TRBD1 is a possible D gene (6 bases). The CDR3 length is 17 residues. Trimming left V 1 base short and J 5 bases short, with 20 bases between. Germline CDR1 LGHNA, CDR2 YNFKEQ. The CDR3 sequence is CASSQAAMRGQGETQYF. CDR3 nucleotides: TGTGCCAGCAGCCAAGCCGCCATGAGGGGACAAGGGGAGACCCAGTACTTC.

This clone has only one observation. DNA for the CDR3: TGTGCCAGCAGCCAGCGGGGAAGGAACACCGGGGAGCTGTTTTTT. Residues: CASSQRGRNTGELFF. This chain uses TRBV11-2 with TRBJ2-2; 7 nucleotides line up with TRBD2. V shed 5 bases and J 1 base; nucleotides not matched to a gene: 4. CDR3 length equals 15 residues. Germline V gene data show CDR1 as SGHAT and CDR2 as FQNNGV.

CDR3 nucleotide sequence: TGTGCCAGCAGTGAATACCGGACAGGGGAAAGGCAGCCCCAGCATTTT. This translates into CASSEYRTGERQPQHF. The V gene is TRBV2, the J gene TRBJ1-5; TRBD1 aligns across 9 bases. This CDR3 contains 16 residues. The germline V gene has CDR1 SNHLY and CDR2 FYNNEI. The V segment lost 2 bases and the J segment 7 bases; nucleotides outside the gene matches: 9.

The chain combines TRBV5-5 with TRBJ2-7, with D possibly matching TRBD1 (5 bases). V was shortened by 4 bases and J by 5 bases, with 16 bases between the two germline ends. Germline V gives CDR1 SGHKS, CDR2 YYEKEE (reference sequence). The CDR3 runs to 14 residues. The CDR3 DNA follows: TGTGCCAGCAGCCCCAACGGTTGGGGCGACGAGCAGTACTTC. Residues: CASSPNGWGDEQYF.

This sequence joins TRBV28 and TRBJ2-1; a possible D gene is TRBD1 (5 bases). V lost 6 bases and J lost 0, with 15 bases in between. CDR3 length: 16 amino acids. Per germline, CDR1 MDHEN and CDR2 SYDVKM. CDR3 in amino acids: CASRGLTADSYNEQFF. Written as DNA, the CDR3 is TGTGCCAGCAGGGGGTTGACAGCCGACTCCTACAATGAGCAGTTCTTC.

The gene calls are TRBV6-2 or TRBV6-3 and TRBJ2-5, with a weak D call TRBD2 (6 bases). Germline V gene lookup returns CDR1 MNHEY and CDR2 SVGEGT. Trimming pared 4 bases from V and 5 bases from J, leaving 20 bases between. The CDR3 spans 16 residues. CDR3 sequence reads: CASSSGITSFGETQYF. CDR3 bases: TGTGCCAGCAGTTCCGGAATTACTAGCTTCGGGGAGACCCAGTACTTC.

V is TRBV21-1 and J is TRBJ2-7; TRBD1 reflects the table's D call only, with no check against the DNA. TRBV21-1 is labeled a pseudogene. This CDR3 is built from 20 residues. The CDR3 is CASSRTDRVRPTYPIYEQYF. In DNA form, the CDR3 reads TGTGCCAGCAGCAGGACAGACAGGGTTCGTCCTACGTATCCGATCTACGAGCAGTACTTC.

This chain connects TRBV2 to TRBJ2-6; 8 nucleotides align to TRBD1. Trimming removed 1 base from V and 4 bases from J; junction bases left unmatched: 3. Germline V gene sequence: CDR1 SNHLY, CDR2 FYNNEI. This CDR3 region has 16 residues. The CDR3 sequence: CASSEGQGTGANVLTF. CDR3 coding DNA: TGTGCCAGCAGTGAAGGACAGGGGACAGGGGCCAACGTCCTGACTTTC.

In DNA form, the CDR3 reads TGTGCCAGCTCAGCTACAGGGTCGGGCAATCAGCCCCAGCATTTT. Translating gives CASSATGSGNQPQHF. The J gene is TRBJ1-5, the V gene TRBV18, with a possible D match to TRBD1 (6 bases). The CDR3 length is 15 residues. CDR1 is KGHSH, CDR2 LQKENI, per germline. V dropped 5 bases and J dropped 2 bases, with 13 bases sitting between them.

The chain joins TRBV30 to TRBJ1-2; D unresolved. CDR3 length: 13 amino acids. Trimming stripped 0 bases from V and 2 bases from J, with 7 bases between. CDR1 and CDR2 (germline): GTSNPN, SVGIG (reference sequence). CDR3 loop: CAWSVDKNYGYTF. Here the CDR3 DNA reads TGTGCCTGGAGTGTAGACAAGAACTATGGCTACACCTTC.

In its sample, this clone was seen a few times. The chain couples TRBV12-3 or TRBV12-4 to TRBJ2-5, with D tentatively TRBD2 (6 bases). V shed 5 bases and J shed 5 bases, with 12 bases lying between them. CDR3 length equals 13 residues. The CDR3 region is CASSAGIGETQYF. CDR3 DNA sequence: TGTGCCAGCAGTGCGGGGATAGGGGAGACCCAGTACTTC.

The rearrangement uses TRBV5-1 and TRBJ2-5; 10 bases map to TRBD2. Per germline, CDR1 SGHRS and CDR2 YFSETQ. Losses at the gene ends were 0 bases for V and 6 bases for J; bases not matched to a gene: 5. The CDR3 is made up of 15 amino acids. The CDR3 spells CASSLGAGGPQTQYF. The DNA for the CDR3 is TGCGCCAGCAGCTTGGGAGCGGGGGGGCCGCAGACCCAGTACTTC.

The genes are TRBV6-5 and TRBJ2-1; weak D call: TRBD2 (5 bases). V shed 0 bases and J shed 5 bases, with 11 bases lying between them. CDR1 is MNHEY, CDR2 SVGAGI, per germline. CDR3 length: 15 amino acids. The CDR3 region has the DNA TGTGCCAGCAGTTACTCACTAGGAGTGAACAATGAGCAGTTCTTC. Its protein is CASSYSLGVNNEQFF.

The chain employs TRBV5-1 and TRBJ1-6; TRBD1 matches 8 bases. The CDR3 loop spans 16 amino acids. Germline-derived CDR1 and CDR2 are SGHRS and YFSETQ. The ends lost 3 bases at V and 7 bases at J; junction bases unmatched: 9. The CDR3 here is CASSSTGAVPNSPLHF. DNA of the CDR3: TGCGCCAGCAGCTCGACAGGGGCCGTACCAAATTCACCCCTCCACTTT.

This clone was observed a handful of times. V and J are TRBV6-5 and TRBJ2-1; tentative D call: TRBD1 (6 bases). This CDR3 region has 15 residues. V was cut by 6 bases and J by 4 bases, with 16 bases left in between. CDR1 MNHEY and CDR2 SVGAGI come from the germline V gene. The CDR3 nucleotides read TGTGCCAGCAGAACGCAGGGGTTGCTGTACAATGAGCAGTTCTTC. Protein: CASRTQGLLYNEQFF.

The table lists this clone with a few counts. The chain carries TRBV27 and TRBJ1-5; a weak D match, TRBD1 (6 bases). The germline CDR1 and CDR2 sequences are MNHEY and SMNVEV (reference sequence). V was cut by 5 bases and J by 4 bases, with 15 bases left in between. This CDR3 contains 15 residues. CDR3 sequence: CASSLDRSANQPQHF. DNA of the CDR3: TGTGCCAGCAGTCTCGACAGGTCAGCAAATCAGCCCCAGCATTTT.

This chain uses TRBV6-6 with TRBJ1-5; D might be TRBD1 (6 bases). This CDR3 is built from 15 residues. V was pared by 4 bases and J by 5 bases, with 15 bases between. Germline V lookup: CDR1 MNHNY, CDR2 SVGAGI (reference sequence). CDR3 nucleotide sequence: TGTGCCAGCAGTTCACCGACAGGCCCATATCAGCCCCAGCATTTT. This codes for CASSSPTGPYQPQHF.

The chain has TRBV2 and TRBJ2-7, with TRBD2 matching 7 bases. This CDR3 is 15 amino acids long. Losses at the gene ends were 1 base for V and 4 bases for J; bases not matched to a gene: 7. Germline V lookup: CDR1 SNHLY, CDR2 FYNNEI. This CDR3 is CASSEGASGGYEQYF. CDR3 nucleotides: TGTGCCAGCAGTGAAGGGGCTAGCGGTGGATACGAGCAGTACTTC.

The CDR3 is CASSLDLAGNTDTQYF. CDR3 in DNA: TGCGCCAGCAGCTTAGATCTAGCGGGGAACACAGATACGCAGTATTTT. This rearrangement joins TRBV5-1 to TRBJ2-3, with 9 positions matching TRBD2. CDR1 is SGHRS, CDR2 YFSETQ, per germline. The CDR3 extends over 16 amino acids. V gave up 2 bases and J gave up 2 bases; unmatched junction bases: 6.

V is TRBV18 and J is TRBJ1-4, with D possibly matching TRBD1 (5 bases). This CDR3 is built from 16 residues. The germline V gene has CDR1 KGHSH and CDR2 LQKENI. Deletions cut 5 bases from V and 3 bases from J, with 16 bases between. The CDR3 reads CASSSIGRGPNEKLFF. The CDR3 nucleotides read TGTGCCAGCTCATCAATCGGGAGGGGACCTAATGAAAAACTGTTTTTT.

The CDR3 DNA sequence: TGCGCCAGCAGCTATAACATGGAGGGCACTGAAGCTTTCTTT. Encoded protein: CASSYNMEGTEAFF. V and J are TRBV5-1 and TRBJ1-1; D is uncertain. Germline V gene lookup returns CDR1 SGHRS and CDR2 YFSETQ. V dropped 3 bases and J dropped 4 bases, with 13 bases sitting between them. This CDR3 has 14 amino acids.

The J gene is TRBJ2-5, the V gene TRBV5-1, with TRBD2 as a possible D gene (7 bases). The V gene lost 2 bases and the J gene lost 1 base, with 15 bases spanning the gap. The CDR3 loop spans 16 amino acids. Per germline, CDR1 SGHRS and CDR2 YFSETQ. CDR3 DNA sequence: TGCGCCAGCAGCTTACCGAGGGGGGGGTCCCAAGAGACCCAGTACTTC. As protein: CASSLPRGGSQETQYF.

This chain uses TRBV10-2 with TRBJ2-3; 10 positions match TRBD1. CDR3 length: 16 amino acids. The ends lost 2 bases at V and 4 bases at J; junction bases unmatched: 6. Germline CDR1 WSHSY, CDR2 SAAADI. The CDR3 DNA sequence: TGCGCCAGCAGTGAGGGGACAGGGGCCCTCGCAGATACGCAGTATTTT. Translated: CASSEGTGALADTQYF.

This clone was recorded a few times. The same CDR3 is also encoded by other DNA sequences in this sample. This sequence joins TRBV7-9 and TRBJ2-7; 9 bases match TRBD1. The germline V gene encodes CDR1 SEHNR and CDR2 FQNEAQ (reference sequence). The CDR3 extends over 15 amino acids. V dropped 1 base and J dropped 7; count of bases not matched to a gene: 8. In DNA form, the CDR3 reads TGTGCCAGCAGCTTAGGGACAGGGGAAAGAGGGGAGCAGTACTTC. Translating gives CASSLGTGERGEQYF.

The gene calls are TRBV19 and TRBJ2-3; a weak D match, TRBD2 (6 bases). The germline CDR1 and CDR2 sequences are LNHDA and SQIVND (reference sequence). The CDR3 runs to 17 residues. V was cut by 4 bases and J by 2 bases, with 19 bases left in between. The CDR3 reads CASSRSSGGTFTDTQYF. The CDR3 DNA is TGTGCCAGTAGTAGGTCCTCTGGGGGGACCTTCACAGATACGCAGTATTTT.

The chain recombines TRBV4-1 with TRBJ2-2; a weak D match, TRBD2 (6 bases). CDR3 length: 15 residues. The germline V and J ends were trimmed by 6 bases and 4 bases, with 15 bases remaining between them. Germline loops: CDR1 MGHRA, CDR2 YSYEKL. CDR3 loop: CASSREAGFTGELFF. The CDR3 coding sequence is TGCGCCAGCAGTCGAGAGGCGGGATTCACCGGGGAGCTGTTTTTT.

The V gene is TRBV3-1 (or the pseudogene TRBV3-2), the J gene TRBJ2-2; a possible D gene is TRBD2 (5 bases). V lost 4 bases, J lost 7 bases, and 7 bases lay in between. Looked up from germline, CDR1 is LGHDT and CDR2 is YNNKEL (reference sequence). The CDR3 has 12 residues. CDR3 sequence (DNA): TGTGCCAGCAGCCCGGGGATCGGGGAGCTGTTTTTT. Its protein is CASSPGIGELFF.

The chain joins TRBV7-2 to TRBJ2-3; TRBD2 might be the D (7 bases). V was pared by 5 bases and J by 2 bases, with 26 bases between. The CDR3 contains 19 residues. CDR1 SGHTA and CDR2 FQGNSA come from the germline V gene. CDR3 coding DNA: TGTGCCAGCAGCCTTGGACCTCCGGGGGGCCCCACTAACACAGATACGCAGTATTTT. It translates to CASSLGPPGGPTNTDTQYF. The variable domain in full, with the rest retrieved from reference TRBV7-2 and TRBJ2-3, is GAGVSQSPSNKVTEKGKDVELRCDPISGHTALYWYRQSLGQGLEFLIYFQGNSAPDKSGLPSDRFSAERTGGSVSTLTIQRTQQEDSAVYLCASSLGPPGGPTNTDTQYFGPGTRLTVL.